What follows are 14 T cell receptor beta chains derived from one specimen sequenced in a study of T cell responses to AZD1222 COVID-19 vaccine. The protocol was immunoSEQ multiplex PCR, while the TCRdb copy is restricted to in-frame clones and leaves out a portion. The sample includes fewer than 50,000 clones, around three quarters of them seen just once. Material: peripheral blood, obtained on day 0 of AZD1222 vaccination. These receptors were collected from an adult in good health.

This clone was counted only a few times. The chain carries TRBV6-6 and TRBJ1-5; 7 nucleotides agree with TRBD1. J lost 6 bases, V lost 7 bases, and 6 bases had no gene match. This CDR3 is built from 13 residues. Per the germline V gene, CDR1 is MNHNY and CDR2 is SVGAGI (reference sequence). The CDR3 protein is CASTATGRQPQHF. The CDR3 DNA follows: TGTGCCAGCACCGCGACAGGGCGTCAGCCCCAGCATTTT.

The chain employs TRBV2 and TRBJ2-1; possible D gene TRBD1, 6 bases. The germline V gene encodes CDR1 SNHLY and CDR2 FYNNEI. Trimming cost V 5 bases and J 7 bases, with 12 bases left between them. This CDR3 is built from 13 residues. CDR3 protein: CASSKDSKNEQFF. CDR3 nucleotides: TGTGCCAGCAGTAAGGACAGCAAGAATGAGCAGTTCTTC.

The chain carries TRBV7-9 and TRBJ2-2, with D possibly TRBD2 on 5 matching bases. CDR1 SEHNR and CDR2 FQNEAQ come from the germline V gene (reference sequence). The CDR3 runs 14 residues. V shed 2 bases and J shed 4 bases, with 8 bases lying between them. The CDR3 protein is CASSLTSTTGELFF. The CDR3, as DNA: TGTGCCAGCAGCTTAACTAGTACCACCGGGGAGCTGTTTTTT.

This clone showed up just once. V is TRBV30 and J is TRBJ2-7, with 7 bases identical to TRBD2. Trimming removed 7 bases from V and 5 bases from J; junction bases left unmatched: 17. Germline CDR1 and CDR2: GTSNPN and SVGIG (reference sequence). There are 15 residues in the CDR3. CDR3: CASTPGRGRRHEQYF. The CDR3 region has the DNA TGTGCCTCCACCCCAGGGAGGGGTCGGCGACACGAGCAGTACTTC.

V and J are TRBV28 and TRBJ1-3; D is undetermined. Trimming cost V 3 bases and J 2 bases, with 11 bases left between them. Germline assignment: CDR1 MDHEN and CDR2 SYDVKM. The CDR3 has 15 residues. As DNA, the CDR3 is TGTGCCAGCAGTTTTAGCAGCCGCGCTGGAAACACCATATATTTT. This translates into CASSFSSRAGNTIYF.

The CDR3 reads CASSQAGVPYNEQFF. The CDR3 region has the DNA TGTGCCAGCAGCCAAGCGGGAGTCCCCTACAATGAGCAGTTCTTC. The rearrangement uses TRBV7-9 and TRBJ2-1; 8 nucleotides match TRBD2. The V segment lost 5 bases and the J segment 2 bases; nucleotides outside the gene matches: 5. The germline CDR1 and CDR2 sequences are SEHNR and FQNEAQ (reference sequence). There are 15 residues in the CDR3.

A word on this clone: The junction departs from germline at one end; a sequencing error may be responsible. The CDR3 protein is CASSLGWGSRLAGIF. CDR3 nucleotide sequence: TGCGCCAGCAGCCTGGGTTGGGGAAGTCGGCTAGCGGGGATTTTT. The chain is built from TRBV4-1 and TRBJ2-3, with TRBD2 matching over 9 bases. Germline-derived CDR1 and CDR2 are MGHRA and YSYEKL. This CDR3 contains 15 residues.

The sample holds a few counts of this clone. This chain links TRBV6-6 with TRBJ2-7; D is unclear. The CDR3 loop spans 14 amino acids. CDR1 is MNHNY and CDR2 is SVGAGI in the germline V gene (reference sequence). Trimming removed 5 bases at V and 2 bases at J, with 13 bases between. The DNA of the CDR3 is TGTGCCAGCAGTAACACCGGGTCTACCTACGAGCAGTACTTC. This codes for CASSNTGSTYEQYF.

This chain joins TRBV6-5 and TRBJ2-7; 10 nucleotides agree with TRBD1. In germline, CDR1 is MNHEY, CDR2 SVGAGI. This CDR3 comprises 15 residues. J was trimmed by 3 bases and V by 4 bases; bases with no gene match: 6. In nucleotides, the CDR3 is TGTGCCAGCAGTTCCCCGGGACAGGGGAACTACGAGCAGTACTTC. It specifies CASSSPGQGNYEQYF.

This chain links TRBV5-8 with TRBJ2-1; D possibly uses TRBD1 or TRBD2 (5 bases each). From germline, CDR1 is SGHTS and CDR2 YDEGEE. The CDR3 contains 13 residues. V was cut by 4 bases and J by 3 bases, with 8 bases left in between. In nucleotides, the CDR3 is TGTGCCAGCAGCGGGACCAACTACAATGAGCAGTTCTTC. Its translation: CASSGTNYNEQFF. Full variable domain (missing parts from reference TRBV5-8 and TRBJ2-1): EAGVTQSPTHLIKTRGQQATLRCSPISGHTSVYWYQQALGLGLQFLLWYDEGEERNRGNFPPRFSGRQFPNYSSELNVNALELEDSALYLCASSGTNYNEQFFGPGTRLTVL.

This chain uses TRBV5-1 with TRBJ1-3; the D is unclear. Trimming stripped 1 base from V and 7 bases from J, with 9 bases between. The germline V gene has CDR1 SGHRS and CDR2 YFSETQ. The CDR3 runs 13 residues. In nucleotides, the CDR3 is TGCGCCAGCAGCTTGACGGTTGGCAACACCATATATTTT. It translates to CASSLTVGNTIYF.

This clone has a single count. The CDR3 sequence is CASSHGQNTDTQYF. CDR3 nucleotide sequence: TGTGCCAGCAGCCATGGACAGAATACAGATACGCAGTATTTT. V usage is TRBV3-1 (or the pseudogene TRBV3-2) and J usage is TRBJ2-3; the D gene is possibly TRBD1 (6 bases). V dropped 3 bases and J dropped 3 bases, with 10 bases sitting between them. Per the germline V gene, CDR1 is LGHDT and CDR2 is YNNKEL (reference sequence). The CDR3 totals 14 residues.

The rearrangement uses TRBV5-1 and TRBJ1-1; D is possibly TRBD1 (5 bases). Trimming stripped 0 bases from V and 1 base from J, with 13 bases between. Germline CDR1 SGHRS, CDR2 YFSETQ. The CDR3 extends over 16 amino acids. The CDR3 nucleotides read TGCGCCAGCAGCTTGGAGTTGATAAGGGGGAACACTGAAGCTTTCTTT. Translating gives CASSLELIRGNTEAFF.

This clone was found a few times. The chain couples TRBV6-5 to TRBJ1-4, with D possibly being TRBD1 (5 bases). Germline V lookup: CDR1 MNHEY, CDR2 SVGAGI. Deletions cut 2 bases from V and 0 bases from J, with 10 bases between. This CDR3 is built from 16 residues. This CDR3 is CASSYLTGATNEKLFF. CDR3 in DNA: TGTGCCAGCAGTTACCTTACAGGAGCAACTAATGAAAAACTGTTTTTT.